The 4 T cell receptor beta chains listed next were all sequenced from one sample in a study of cytomegalovirus exposure and HLA in healthy donors. Primers included in the PCR were 60 Vbeta and 13 Jbeta primers. Libraries were prepared by immunoSEQ multiplex PCR; TCRdb keeps only in-frame clonotypes and omits some of them. This table has fewer than 140,000 clones, about 64% appearing once. Sequenced sample: PBMCs. The receptors come from a female donor in good health and CMV-seronegative.

V gene TRBV5-5 combines with J gene TRBJ2-3; weak D call: TRBD1 (5 bases). Trimming cost V 0 bases and J 4 bases, with 18 bases left between them. This CDR3 has 17 amino acids. Germline V gene sequence: CDR1 SGHKS, CDR2 YYEKEE (reference sequence). The chain's CDR3 is CASSLDQRTIGSDTQYF. CDR3 nucleotides: TGTGCCAGCAGCTTGGACCAACGGACAATAGGTTCAGATACGCAGTATTTT.

This clone came up once. V is TRBV18 and J is TRBJ1-2, with D hard to call. V dropped 3 bases and J dropped 4 bases, with 21 bases sitting between them. This CDR3 contains 17 residues. Germline CDR1 and CDR2: KGHSH and LQKENI. CDR3 nucleotide sequence: TGTGCCAGCTCACCCATGCCCTCCGCAAACCAGATCTATGGCTACACCTTC. Its protein is CASSPMPSANQIYGYTF.

The genes are TRBV25-1 and TRBJ2-2; 8 bases are shared with TRBD1. CDR1 and CDR2 (germline): MGHDK, SYGVNS. V trimming: 7 bases; J trimming: 8 bases; junction bases outside the gene matches: 6. The CDR3 is 13 residues long. The CDR3 bases are TGTGCCAGCAAGGACAGGGAACCGGGGGAGCTGTTTTTT. As protein: CASKDREPGELFF.

The chain has TRBV9 and TRBJ2-3, with 9 bases identical to TRBD2. The CDR3 contains 18 residues. Germline V gene lookup returns CDR1 SGDLS and CDR2 YYNGEE. V lost 0 bases, J lost 4 bases, and 12 bases stayed unmatched. The chain's CDR3 is CASSVGGGGRAPSDTQYF. The CDR3 DNA follows: TGTGCCAGCAGCGTAGGAGGAGGCGGGAGGGCTCCTTCAGATACGCAGTATTTT.